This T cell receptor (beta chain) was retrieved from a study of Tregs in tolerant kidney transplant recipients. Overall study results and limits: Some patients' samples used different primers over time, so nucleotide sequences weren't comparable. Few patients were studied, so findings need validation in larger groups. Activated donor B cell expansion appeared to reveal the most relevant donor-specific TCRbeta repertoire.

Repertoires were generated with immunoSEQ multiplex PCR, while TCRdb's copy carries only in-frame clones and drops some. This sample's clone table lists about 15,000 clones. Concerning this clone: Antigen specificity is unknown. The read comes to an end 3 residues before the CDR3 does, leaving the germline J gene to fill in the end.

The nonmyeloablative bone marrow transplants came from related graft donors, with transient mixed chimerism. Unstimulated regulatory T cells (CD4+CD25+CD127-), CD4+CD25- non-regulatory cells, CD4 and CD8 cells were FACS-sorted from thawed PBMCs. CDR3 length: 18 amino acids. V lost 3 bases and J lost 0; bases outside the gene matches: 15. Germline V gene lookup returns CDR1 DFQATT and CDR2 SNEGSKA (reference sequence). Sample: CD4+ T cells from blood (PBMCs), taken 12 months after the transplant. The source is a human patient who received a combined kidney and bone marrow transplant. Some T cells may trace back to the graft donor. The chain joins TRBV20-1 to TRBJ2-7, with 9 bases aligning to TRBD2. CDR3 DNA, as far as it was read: TGCAGTGCTAGGGGTCTTCTGCTAGCGGGATTGGACTCCTACGAG. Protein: CSARGLLLAGLDSYE. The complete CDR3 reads CSARGLLLAGLDSYEQYF.